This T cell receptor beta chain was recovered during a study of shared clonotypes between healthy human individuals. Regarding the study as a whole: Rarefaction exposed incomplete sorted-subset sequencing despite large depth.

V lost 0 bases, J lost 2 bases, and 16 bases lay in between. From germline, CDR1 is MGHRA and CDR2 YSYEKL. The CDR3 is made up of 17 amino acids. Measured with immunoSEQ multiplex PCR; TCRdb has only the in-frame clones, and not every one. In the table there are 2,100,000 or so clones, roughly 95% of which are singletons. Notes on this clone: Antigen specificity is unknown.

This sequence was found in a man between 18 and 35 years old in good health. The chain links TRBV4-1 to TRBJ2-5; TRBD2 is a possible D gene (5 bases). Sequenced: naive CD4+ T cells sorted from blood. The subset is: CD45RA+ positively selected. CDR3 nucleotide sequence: TGCGCCAGCAGCCAAGAACGAGGCGGGCCGTTGCAAGAGACCCAGTACTTC. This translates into CASSQERGGPLQETQYF.